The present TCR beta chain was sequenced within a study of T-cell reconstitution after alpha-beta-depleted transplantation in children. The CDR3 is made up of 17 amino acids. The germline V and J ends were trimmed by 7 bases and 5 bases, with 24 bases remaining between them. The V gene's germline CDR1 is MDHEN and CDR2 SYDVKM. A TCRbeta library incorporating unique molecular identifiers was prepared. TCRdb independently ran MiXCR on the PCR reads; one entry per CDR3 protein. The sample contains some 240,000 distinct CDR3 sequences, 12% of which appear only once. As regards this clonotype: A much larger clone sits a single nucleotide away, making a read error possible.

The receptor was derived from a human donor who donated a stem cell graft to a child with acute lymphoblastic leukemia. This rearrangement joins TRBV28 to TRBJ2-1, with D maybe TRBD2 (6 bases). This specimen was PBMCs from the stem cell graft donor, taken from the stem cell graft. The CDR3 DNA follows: TGTGCCAGCACCACTCCTAGCGAGAGCCCGCTCCACAATGAGCAGTTCTTC. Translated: CASTTPSESPLHNEQFF.